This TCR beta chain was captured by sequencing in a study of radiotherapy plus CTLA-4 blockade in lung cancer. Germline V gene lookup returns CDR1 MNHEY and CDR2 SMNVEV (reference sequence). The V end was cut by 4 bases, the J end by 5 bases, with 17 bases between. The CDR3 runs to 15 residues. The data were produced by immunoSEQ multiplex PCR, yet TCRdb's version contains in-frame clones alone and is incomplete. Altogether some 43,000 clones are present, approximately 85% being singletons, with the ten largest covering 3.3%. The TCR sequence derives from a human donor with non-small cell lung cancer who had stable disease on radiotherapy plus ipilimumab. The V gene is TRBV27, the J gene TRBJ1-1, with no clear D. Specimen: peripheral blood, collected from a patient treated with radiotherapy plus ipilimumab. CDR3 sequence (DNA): TGTGCCAGCAGTTCCGCGCTGAACCCGAGGACTGAAGCTTTCTTT. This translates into CASSSALNPRTEAFF.